This T cell receptor (beta chain) was sequenced during a study of cytomegalovirus exposure and HLA in healthy donors (dated by TCRdb to about 2017). Some background on the complete study: An earlier analysis of 587 of the donors reported roughly 300 Gb of sequence data and 117 million unique TCR beta sequences obtained from around 170 million T cells. An early release that covered fewer than 750 HLA-typed donors contained about 300 gigabases of sequencing data and roughly 84 million unique TCR sequences. The genetic ancestry cluster associated with self-reported Caucasian donors included roughly four fifths of the roughly 410 genotyped donors. The study aimed to test whether signatures of past pathogen exposure could be identified by cataloging public T cell receptors. The study used immunosequencing to profile the T cell repertoires of some 600 subjects and linked those repertoires to cytomegalovirus serostatus. In addition to the first cohort of around 670 subjects, a separate validation cohort of 120 different subjects was used. To predict cytomegalovirus infection status, the study combined high-throughput TCR immunosequencing, statistical association of individual TCRs with disease status, and machine learning. A later analysis re-analyzed previously published TCR beta repertoires from 666 donors and added high-resolution HLA genotyping to study TCR occurrence patterns. In the later analysis, no new phenotypic data were used to find candidate immune exposures; instead, reliance was placed on TCR beta sequences and their occurrence across donors. An earlier analysis of 450 to 750 of the donors used high-throughput TCR beta sequencing to judge whether each TCR beta V gene segment behaved as functional or pseudogenic. Donor age, sex, ethnicity and CMV serostatus were collected together with the repertoire data. Genome-wide SNP genotypes for about three fifths of the roughly 670 donors were used in a later genetic analysis, which treated that subset as a discovery cohort. Every repertoire in the discovery cohort had been generated on one and the same sequencing platform. HLA typing covered class I and class II loci at four-digit resolution. Typing coverage varied by locus: roughly 629-630 donors for A, B, C, DRB1 and DQB1; under 550 for DQA1; over 600 for DPA1; around 450 for DPB1. Four to six DR-DQ haplotypes were handled as single units for association and clustering, since linkage in the cohort was strong. On average, roughly 240,000 unique TCR beta nucleotide sequences were sequenced per donor among more than 350 genotyped donors of the cohort, with roughly 18% of those sequences being non-productive. What the work shows at the level of the full study, not this receptor alone: In a later analysis, HLA-associated TCR beta chains were found to be more clonally expanded and to have lower generation probabilities than equally common non-associated chains. Linkage disequilibrium might explain the correlated functional status among segregating V segments, but an unknown experimental factor could not be excluded. According to a later analysis, most CMV-associated TCR beta chains appeared to be HLA-restricted, and the HLA associations seemed to be driven largely by CMV exposure. In the study, 150 to 200 TCR beta chains were listed as associated with cytomegalovirus. Only TCR beta chains were sequenced in this cohort, and the absence of alpha or paired-chain data limited detectable features. Presence/absence analyses assumed roughly uniform sequencing depth across donors, an assumption that may not hold. The classifier was reported to diagnose cytomegalovirus status with high specificity and sensitivity in both the original cohort and the validation cohort. An earlier analysis of 450 to 750 of the donors showed that most TCR beta V segments appeared in productive rearrangements either about 87% or about 30% of the time, which broadly matched IMGT annotations. Immune exposure information for the cohort was limited to CMV serostatus. Most TCR sequences were observed very rarely across donors, whereas some public TCRs were present in many individuals. Some IMGT-functional V segments, including TRBV6-2 and TRBV6-3, could not be told apart with the 87-base-pair reads, so those segments were excluded. Because counts were too low, roughly 17 rarely observed V segments, including chromosome 9 orphons, were left out of the earlier analysis of over 550 of the donors. HLA typing was unavailable for some donors at each locus, so association tests used only the typed subset. The authors suggested that the approach could potentially be extended to other disease states and immunological phenotypes. A further reported finding was that TCR beta sequences accurately predicted the HLA-A and HLA-B alleles for most subjects in the first cohort. Compared with the approximately 710-donor mean, donors in an Asian-associated ancestry cluster had fewer N-insertions in productive TCRs, according to a later genetic analysis. Three of the identified cytomegalovirus-associated TCR beta chains were confirmed in vitro to be specific for cytomegalovirus antigens. A later analysis found that TCR association rates varied across HLA loci, with DRB1 alleles showing the most associated TCRs and HLA-C alleles the fewest. A cluster of highly shared sequence variants was judged likely to represent a technical artifact of the sequencing pipeline. Strong co-occurrence of HLA alleles, especially DR and DQ, made assigning TCR associations to individual alleles difficult. Specific HLA alleles were associated with 15,000 to 20,000 TCR beta sequences at a false discovery rate of 0.05 in a later analysis. An association between a missense DCLRE1C variant and V-gene and J-gene trimming of TCR beta chains was found in a later genetic analysis and replicated in an independent cohort. A later analysis reported that several top co-occurrence clusters appeared linked to parvovirus B19, influenza, CMV and Epstein-Barr virus.

Note on this clone: No antigen is known for it. The junction does not match germline at one end; this may be a read error.

The germline V gene provides CDR1 SGHAT and CDR2 FQNNGV. Counted from cysteine to phenylalanine, this CDR3 has 16 amino acids. The read is trimmed to its CDR3 DNA, 48 bases read in frame from base 1. The library relied on the immunoSEQ multiplex PCR assay. For the multiplex PCR, a mixture combining 60 forward primers for TCR Vbeta segments and 13 reverse primers for TCR Jbeta segments was used. The CDR3 region of rearranged TCR beta genes was amplified from genomic DNA by a multiplex PCR assay. On the Illumina HiSeq System, the amplified TCR beta libraries were sequenced as 87-base-pair reads. The original pipeline was this. A later analysis counted 65 million to 90 million unique TCR beta chains across the 600 to 850 repertoires, and roughly 10 million of these chains were shared by at least two donors. Raw reads were error-corrected and collapsed into unique sequences by a nearest-neighbor algorithm in which closely related sequences were merged to remove PCR and sequencing errors. To assign V, D and J gene segments, CDR3 sequences were aligned to IMGT reference sequences. For a sequence to be retained, at least a six-nucleotide match to both a V gene segment and a J gene segment was required. A rearrangement counted as productive if the CDR3 had no stop codons and remained in frame with V and J, and every other rearrangement counted as non-productive. Following IMGT convention, CDR3 was defined as the stretch from the second conserved V-encoded cysteine to the conserved J-encoded phenylalanine. The earlier analysis of about 530 of the donors excluded any sequence lacking an unambiguous match to a single V gene segment. In an earlier analysis of almost 600 of the donors, a V segment was called functional when productive rearrangements were above 56.7%, and segregating when the standard deviation between donors exceeded 5%. A statistical classification framework was built to diagnose cytomegalovirus status from the catalog of TCR beta chain sequences. A later analysis assigned V and J genes by comparing TCR nucleotide sequences with IMGT/GENE-DB human TR gene sequences. The TCRdist pipeline was used in a later analysis to assign CDR3 sequences and most-parsimonious VDJ recombination scenarios. A later analysis defined each TCR beta chain by its CDR3 amino acid sequence plus V-gene family, and excluded reads lacking a unique V-gene family. To address suspected cross-contamination and a sequencing artifact, a later analysis removed a few hundred highly shared, low-generation-probability nucleotide sequences. In a later analysis, a clonal expansion index was calculated for each public chain from normalized within-repertoire ranks of inferred template counts. Generation probabilities in a later analysis came from a VDJ recombination model fitted to out-of-frame rearrangements, and those results were checked against IGoR. In a later analysis, hypergeometric tests were used to score TCR-TCR, TCR-HLA and TCR-CMV co-occurrence, with a repertoire-size bias correction applied to TCR pairs. False discovery rates were estimated in a later analysis by permuting HLA or CMV assignments 20 times. In a later analysis, co-occurring TCRs were grouped with DBSCAN, and TCRdist sequence similarity was added when clustering was performed within HLA-allele-positive subsets. Repertoires with fewer than 30,000 or more than 120,000 public chains, plus five repertoires with anomalous nucleotide sharing, were excluded from co-occurrence clustering. TCRdb took over this immuneACCESS table, retaining in-frame rearrangements with V and J assigned. Such tables are incomplete; in checked studies, under half of the missing clones stem from an unresolved V gene, and the remainder is unexplained. V, J and clone size reflect that table, while D and trimming were determined from the DNA. Here the sample has around 100,000 clones; 50% to 70% occur a single time. The top ten clones comprise 3.8% of the sample.

The cohort was made up of roughly 670 healthy bone marrow donors. At the time of sampling, all cohort members were nominally healthy, though unrecorded immune exposures were likely present. The donor tested CMV seropositive, placing the donor among the 310 or so seropositive members of the cohort. A peripheral blood sample was collected from each donor, and TCR beta sequencing was performed on peripheral blood mononuclear cells. The Qiagen DNeasy Blood Extraction Kit was used to extract genomic DNA from the blood cell samples. The chain couples TRBV11-2 to TRBJ1-6; a tentative D match to TRBD1 spans 6 bases. The sequence derives from a man aged 25-45 years in good health and CMV-seropositive. The sequenced material came from PBMCs. The CDR3 reads CAGSFGLGAGYSPLHF. In nucleotides, the sequence is TGTGCCGGCAGCTTTGGATTGGGGGCCGGGTATTCACCCCTCCACTTT. Extended through the reference TRBV11-2 and TRBJ1-6 proteins, this CDR3 yields the full variable domain: EAGVAQSPRYKIIEKRQSVAFWCNPISGHATLYWYQQILGQGPKLLIQFQNNGVVDDSQLPKDRFSAERLKGVDSTLKIQPAKLEDSAVYLCAGSFGLGAGYSPLHFGNGTRLTVT.